This entry describes one T cell receptor (beta chain). Reverse transcription of about 0.45 to 1 ug RNA was carried out with random hexamers. TCRdb recomputed calls from the immunoSEQ multiplex PCR reads with MiXCR, one row per CDR3 protein. The sample holds about 100,000 distinct CDR3 sequences, approximately 92% seen once. Germline loops: CDR1 LNHDA, CDR2 SQIVND (reference sequence). The CDR3 contains 14 residues. The V gene lost 0 bases and the J gene lost 1 base, with 6 bases spanning the gap. The sample originates from a study of CD8 T cells in Susac syndrome. Sequencing was carried out using CD8+ T cells from PBMCs. The V and J genes are TRBV19 and TRBJ1-1, with D unclear. The source of this sequence is a human donor in good health. CDR3 coding DNA: TGTGCCAGTAGTATAGAGGGTTCGAACACTGAAGCTTTCTTT. Translation: CASSIEGSNTEAFF.